The clone carrying this TCR beta chain was seen many times. The source of the sample is a study of early T cells in non-severe SARS-CoV-2 infection. TCRdb recomputed calls from the 5' RACE reads with MiXCR, one row per CDR3 protein. This table holds more than 25,000 distinct CDR3 sequences, 2.9% found once. This CDR3 is 14 amino acids long. V lost 5 bases and J lost 2, with 11 bases in between. Per germline, CDR1 SGHTA and CDR2 FQGTGA. The sample comprised whole blood. The clonotype originates from an adult who was a healthcare worker with PCR-confirmed SARS-CoV-2 infection or an uninfected control (not recorded which). The genes are TRBV7-3 and TRBJ2-3, with D possibly matching TRBD2 (5 bases). The CDR3 DNA reads TGTGCCAGCAGCGTTAGCGTGACCACAGATACGCAGTATTTT. It translates to CASSVSVTTDTQYF.